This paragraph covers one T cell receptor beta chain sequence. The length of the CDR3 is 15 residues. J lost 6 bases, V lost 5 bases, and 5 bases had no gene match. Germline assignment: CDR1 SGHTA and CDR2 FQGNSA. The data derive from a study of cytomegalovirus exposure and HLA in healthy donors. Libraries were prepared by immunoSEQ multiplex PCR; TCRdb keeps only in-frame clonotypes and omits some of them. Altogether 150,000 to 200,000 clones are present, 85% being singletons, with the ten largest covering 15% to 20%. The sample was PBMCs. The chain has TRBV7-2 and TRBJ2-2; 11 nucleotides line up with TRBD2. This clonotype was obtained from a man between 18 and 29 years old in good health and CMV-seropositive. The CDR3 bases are TGTGCCAGCAGCACTCCGGGACTAGCGGCCGGGGAGCTGTTTTTT. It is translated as CASSTPGLAAGELFF.